The 17 T cell receptor beta chains presented below share a single source sample, sequenced in a study of blood T cell repertoires in COVID-19. TCRdb's table, derived via immunoSEQ multiplex PCR, lists solely in-frame clones and lacks some. The profile shows around 58,000 clones, 88% of them singletons. The sequencing sample was made of PBMCs or T cells enriched from blood (not recorded which). These receptors came from a woman in her thirties or forties who had recovered from COVID-19.

The chain has TRBV4-1 and TRBJ2-5; TRBD2 matches at 8 bases. The CDR3 covers 14 residues. V lost 4 bases, J lost 1 base, and 2 bases stayed unmatched. Germline V lookup: CDR1 MGHRA, CDR2 YSYEKL. The CDR3 protein is CASSLGGAQETQYF. The CDR3 nucleotides are TGCGCCAGCAGCCTCGGGGGGGCCCAAGAGACCCAGTACTTC.

The chain combines TRBV7-6 with TRBJ2-2; 12 bases line up with TRBD2. This CDR3 is 16 amino acids long. J was trimmed by 5 bases and V by 4 bases; bases with no gene match: 5. Germline V CDR1 and CDR2: SGHVS, FNYEAQ. The CDR3 here is CASSSTSGGGTGELFF. CDR3 in DNA: TGTGCCAGCAGCTCGACTAGCGGGGGAGGTACCGGGGAGCTGTTTTTT.

The CDR3 nucleotides read TGCACCAGCAGCCAAGAGGGCACCTACGAGCAGTACTTC. This encodes CTSSQEGTYEQYF. This chain links TRBV1 with TRBJ2-7; TRBD1 is taken as the D call from the table, unchecked against the DNA. TRBV1 is a recognized pseudogene. The CDR3 contains 13 residues.

The V and J genes are TRBV2 and TRBJ2-1; 10 nucleotides match TRBD2. V was clipped by 4 bases and J by 6 bases; unmatched bases: 6. CDR3 length: 15 residues. Germline V CDR1 and CDR2: SNHLY, FYNNEI. CDR3 sequence (DNA): TGTGCCAGCAGTGTACTAGCGGGGTACTCCAATGAGCAGTTCTTC. Translation: CASSVLAGYSNEQFF. The full variable domain, with the rest looked up from reference TRBV2 and TRBJ2-1, is EPEVTQTPSHQVTQMGQEVILRCVPISNHLYFYWYRQILGQKVEFLVSFYNNEISEKSEIFDDQFSVERPDGSNFTLKIRSTKLEDSAMYFCASSVLAGYSNEQFFGPGTRLTVL.

The sample holds a few counts of this clone. V is TRBV11-2 and J is TRBJ2-7, with no clear D. Germline CDR1 is SGHAT and CDR2 is FQNNGV. Trimming left V 5 bases short and J 2 bases short, with 4 bases between. The CDR3 is 11 residues long. This CDR3 reads CASSPAYEQYF. The CDR3 nucleotides read TGTGCCAGCAGCCCCGCCTACGAGCAGTACTTC.

This clone was seen a single time. V gene TRBV19 combines with J gene TRBJ1-2; TRBD1 aligns across 8 bases. Germline CDR1 is LNHDA and CDR2 is SQIVND (reference sequence). There are 15 residues in the CDR3. V was clipped by 4 bases and J by 4 bases; unmatched bases: 8. CDR3 protein: CASSTGDRRLYGYTF. In DNA form, the CDR3 reads TGTGCCAGTAGTACAGGGGACAGGCGACTCTATGGCTACACCTTC.

The chain links TRBV5-1 to TRBJ1-3; 7 bases match TRBD1. Germline V gene data show CDR1 as SGHRS and CDR2 as YFSETQ. V lost 5 bases, J lost 2 bases, and 4 bases stayed unmatched. CDR3 length equals 14 residues. The DNA of the CDR3 is TGCGCCAGCAGAGGGGACAGAGCTGGAAACACCATATATTTT. This encodes CASRGDRAGNTIYF.

The rearrangement uses TRBV6-4 and TRBJ1-1; 7 nucleotides match TRBD1. V lost 2 bases, J lost 1 base, and 1 base stayed unmatched. Germline values: CDR1 MRHNA, CDR2 SNTAGT. This CDR3 region has 14 residues. The CDR3: CASSDAGGNTEAFF. In DNA form, the CDR3 reads TGTGCCAGCAGTGACGCAGGGGGGAACACTGAAGCTTTCTTT.

For the CDR3, the DNA is TGCGCCAGCAGCCAAGTCAGCTATGGCTACACCTTC. Protein product: CASSQVSYGYTF. J is TRBJ1-2 and V is TRBV4-1; D is ambiguous. Germline CDR1 reads MGHRA; CDR2 reads YSYEKL. Trimming shortened V by 1 base and J by 4 bases, and 4 bases separated the two germline ends. The CDR3 spans 12 residues.

This chain links TRBV11-2 with TRBJ1-5; the D gene is possibly TRBD1 (5 bases). The CDR3 is made up of 15 amino acids. The germline gives CDR1 SGHAT, CDR2 FQNNGV. V was cut by 5 bases and J by 0 bases, with 11 bases left in between. In nucleotides, the CDR3 is TGTGCCAGCAGCCCAGGGATAGGTAGCAATCAGCCCCAGCATTTT. This codes for CASSPGIGSNQPQHF.

V is TRBV2 and J is TRBJ2-7; D might be TRBD1 (5 bases). Looked up from germline, CDR1 is SNHLY and CDR2 is FYNNEI. The CDR3 extends over 17 amino acids. Trimming removed 6 bases from V and 4 bases from J, with 25 bases in between. The DNA for the CDR3 is TGTGCCAGCAGAGAGCTCCTTCCTGCAGGGTGGAGTTACGAGCAGTACTTC. It codes for CASRELLPAGWSYEQYF.

The chain links TRBV5-1 to TRBJ1-4, with TRBD1 as a possible D gene (6 bases). Trimming pared 0 bases from V and 5 bases from J, leaving 8 bases between. From germline, CDR1 is SGHRS and CDR2 YFSETQ. This CDR3 comprises 14 residues. CDR3 residues: CASSLGTANEKLFF. The CDR3 DNA follows: TGCGCCAGCAGCTTGGGGACAGCGAATGAAAAACTGTTTTTT.

The chain couples TRBV7-8 to TRBJ1-4; possibly TRBD1 for D (5 bases). The CDR3 contains 15 residues. The germline CDR1 and CDR2 sequences are SGHVS and FQNEAQ. Trimming removed 2 bases at V and 7 bases at J, with 14 bases between. The CDR3 nucleotides are TGTGCCAGCAGCTTACGGGGACTTGATGCTGAAAAACTGTTTTTT. It is translated as CASSLRGLDAEKLFF.

The J gene is TRBJ1-1, the V gene TRBV27; TRBD1 might be the D (5 bases). The CDR3 spans 15 residues. V gave up 0 bases and J gave up 0 bases, with 8 bases separating them. Germline loops: CDR1 MNHEY, CDR2 SMNVEV (reference sequence). The DNA for the CDR3 is TGTGCCAGCAGTTTATCGGGGACTCTGAACACTGAAGCTTTCTTT. It encodes CASSLSGTLNTEAFF.

J is TRBJ1-3 and V is TRBV27, with 7 bases identical to TRBD1. The CDR3 has 15 residues. Unmatched junction bases numbered 4, after V lost 5 bases and J lost 0 bases. Germline V gene lookup returns CDR1 MNHEY and CDR2 SMNVEV (reference sequence). In DNA, the CDR3 is TGTGCCAGCAGTATCCGGGACAGCTCTGGAAACACCATATATTTT. The encoded protein is CASSIRDSSGNTIYF.

The genes are TRBV2 and TRBJ2-7, with D perhaps TRBD1 (6 bases). CDR1 and CDR2 (germline): SNHLY, FYNNEI. V lost 7 bases and J 2 bases, leaving 9 bases between the germline ends. The length of the CDR3 is 12 residues. CDR3 sequence: CASNRDTYEQYF. CDR3 coding DNA: TGTGCCAGCAATCGGGACACCTACGAGCAGTACTTC.

The chain is built from TRBV7-2 and TRBJ2-3; D perhaps matches TRBD1 (6 bases). CDR1 and CDR2 (germline): SGHTA, FQGNSA. The V end was cut by 1 base, the J end by 0 bases, with 11 bases between. The CDR3 runs 16 residues. The CDR3, as DNA: TGTGCCAGCAGCTTAGGTGGGGGACAAAGCACAGATACGCAGTATTTT. It specifies CASSLGGGQSTDTQYF.